This T cell receptor beta chain was identified during a study of beta chain features in type 1 diabetes. Sorting with CD45RO/CCR7/CD25/CD127/CD95/CD27 yielded naive, central memory, regulatory and stem-like memory CD4+ cells. Each sorted population was over 95% pure. On this clone: Its antigen is currently unknown.

Notes on the study in general: VDJ junctions sequenced from type 1 diabetes patients showed fewer insertions and more deletions. The question of HLA type influencing TCRB rearrangement was one that remained unresolved here.

The whole isolated RNA underwent reverse transcription, so sequencing captured expressed TCRB transcripts. The data were produced by immunoSEQ multiplex PCR, yet TCRdb's version contains in-frame clones alone and is incomplete. The sample has under 400,000 clones, around a fifth seen once. CDR1 is SQVTM, CDR2 ANQGSEA, per germline. This CDR3 comprises 13 residues. The V call is TRBV29-1, the J call TRBJ2-5, with 8 positions matching TRBD1. The TCR was taken from a woman younger than 35 in good health. The specimen was naive CD4+ T cells from blood. CDR3 residues: CRDPGTGQETQYF. CDR3 DNA: TGCAGAGACCCCGGGACAGGTCAAGAGACCCAGTACTTC.